This TCR beta chain was identified during a study of metastatic and nonmetastatic thyroid tumors (dated by TCRdb to 2018 to 2020). Notes on the research overall: For patients with malignant and with benign thyroid disease, the researchers compared repertoires between peripheral blood samples and tumor or nodule tissue samples.

Regarding this clone: Its antigen is not yet known. The sample holds no much larger clone one base away, and base qualities are not on file.

The CDR3 sequence holds 17 residues, the cysteine and phenylalanine included. The retained sequence is limited to the CDR3, 51 bases, with the frame set at the first base. Taken from the germline V gene (reference sequence), the CDR1 and CDR2 loops are MNHEY and SMNVEV. The junction shows trimming of 6 bases on V and 1 base on J, and the gene matches do not reach 7 bases of it. Libraries were constructed by PCR. TCRdb shows the sequencer as Illumina HiSeq 4000. The TCR beta-chain CDR3 region of each patient was profiled by high-throughput sequencing. Per the source publication's procedure: CDR3 differences across clinicopathological groups were used to build a classifier for discriminating distant-metastatic papillary thyroid cancer patients. Repertoire diversity was assessed with the Shannon index, and tumor-blood repertoire similarity with the Morisita-Horn index. TCRdb redid the processing of the public reads, applying fastp at Q25 and MiXCR, and retained in-frame beta chains. TCRdb's processing, not the authors', yielded these V and J calls. The sample table shows approximately 23,000 clones, and 36% are seen once. Around a fifth of the sample goes to the ten largest clones.

What the research found in general, with its limitations: TCR beta diversity was reported as significantly higher in malignant tumors than in benign nodules, in both blood and tumor samples.

No treatment had been received by any patient before thyroid surgery. Patient clinical samples collected from about 2012 to 2018 were retrospectively analysed using T-cell receptor beta sequencing. This TCR was sampled from a male donor with papillary thyroid cancer or a benign thyroid nodule (not recorded which). Some clones in this sample may be carry-over from other donors' samples. The sequence joins TRBV27 to TRBJ2-6; 9 bases in the middle match TRBD1. Material for sequencing was blood. The CDR3 in this case is CASREMGQGSGANVLTF. The DNA is TGTGCCAGCAGGGAAATGGGACAGGGATCTGGGGCCAACGTCCTGACTTTC.